The 29 T cell receptor beta chains listed next were all sequenced from one sample in a study of cytomegalovirus exposure and HLA in healthy donors. Using immunoSEQ multiplex PCR, the repertoire was profiled, and TCRdb retains in-frame clones only, with some absent. The sample lists 100,000 to 150,000 clones, 85% to 95% seen once, with 1% to 1.5% in the top ten. The sample comprised PBMCs. The receptor set was obtained from a woman between 18 and 29 years old in good health and CMV-seronegative.

The chain uses TRBV5-1 and TRBJ2-5; no reliable D call. Between the trimmed V and J ends, which lost 2 bases and 4 bases, there was a span of 12 bases. Per the germline V gene, CDR1 is SGHRS and CDR2 is YFSETQ. The length of the CDR3 is 14 residues. Here the CDR3 DNA reads TGCGCCAGCAGCTTCGGTCTCCGTGGAGAGACCCAGTACTTC. It is translated as CASSFGLRGETQYF.

V gene TRBV5-1 combines with J gene TRBJ2-1; maybe TRBD1 (6 bases). V was shortened by 2 bases and J by 2 bases, with 17 bases between the two germline ends. Germline CDR1 SGHRS, CDR2 YFSETQ. The CDR3 is made up of 17 amino acids. DNA of the CDR3: TGCGCCAGCAGCTTTTTCTCCCAGAGGGGGACCTACAATGAGCAGTTCTTC. It codes for CASSFFSQRGTYNEQFF.

The rearrangement joins TRBV5-1 to TRBJ2-7; tentative D call: TRBD2 (6 bases). Germline CDR1 SGHRS, CDR2 YFSETQ. Trimming removed 0 bases from V and 7 bases from J, with 8 bases in between. This CDR3 comprises 12 residues. The CDR3 spells CASSLGLEEQYF. The CDR3 nucleotides read TGCGCCAGCAGCTTGGGACTAGAGGAGCAGTACTTC.

The rearrangement links TRBV28 to TRBJ1-1; D is ambiguous. The CDR3 runs 11 residues. V lost 3 bases and J lost 10, with 9 bases in between. Germline assignment: CDR1 MDHEN and CDR2 SYDVKM. The chain's CDR3 is CASSFAEPAFF. DNA for the CDR3: TGTGCCAGCAGTTTTGCGGAACCAGCTTTCTTT. Full variable domain (missing parts from reference TRBV28 and TRBJ1-1): DVKVTQSSRYLVKRTGEKVFLECVQDMDHENMFWYRQDPGLGLRLIYFSYDVKMKEKGDIPEGYSVSREKKERFSLILESASTNQTSMYLCASSFAEPAFFGQGTRLTVV.

CDR3 coding DNA: TGTGCCAGCAGCGCCGTAGCGGGGGGGCCCTCAGATACGCAGTATTTT. Translated: CASSAVAGGPSDTQYF. The genes are TRBV9 and TRBJ2-3, with 11 bases identical to TRBD2. Germline assignment: CDR1 SGDLS and CDR2 YYNGEE. CDR3 length: 16 residues. With 3 bases clipped from V and 4 bases from J, the junction kept 7 bases outside the gene matches.

The CDR3 sequence is CASSLTRGGTEAFF. The CDR3, as DNA: TGCGCCAGCAGCCTTACTAGGGGGGGGACTGAAGCTTTCTTT. The chain has TRBV4-1 and TRBJ1-1; a weak D match, TRBD1 (6 bases). This CDR3 has 14 residues. The V gene's germline CDR1 is MGHRA and CDR2 YSYEKL. Trimming removed 4 bases from V and 5 bases from J, with 14 bases in between.

The chain carries TRBV19 and TRBJ2-1, with 11 positions matching TRBD2. V lost 5 bases, J lost 5 bases, and 5 bases stayed unmatched. The CDR3 is made up of 15 amino acids. Germline CDR1 LNHDA, CDR2 SQIVND (reference sequence). CDR3 in DNA: TGTGCCAGTAGTGGGGGACTAGCGGACCACAATGAGCAGTTCTTC. Its protein product is CASSGGLADHNEQFF.

V gene TRBV29-1 combines with J gene TRBJ1-6; TRBD1 is a possible D gene (6 bases). Germline-derived CDR1 and CDR2 are SQVTM and ANQGSEA. CDR3 size: 14 residues. Trimming took off 4 bases at V and 9 bases at J, with 16 bases between the two ends. The CDR3, as DNA: TGCAGCGTTGGCACGGGGGGCTTTGGTTCACCCCTCCACTTT. Translated, it gives CSVGTGGFGSPLHF. The full variable domain, with the rest looked up from reference TRBV29-1 and TRBJ1-6, is SAVISQKPSRDICQRGTSLTIQCQVDSQVTMMFWYRQQPGQSLTLIATANQGSEATYESGFVIDKFPISRPNLTFSTLTVSNMSPEDSSIYLCSVGTGGFGSPLHFGNGTRLTVT.

The chain employs TRBV30 and TRBJ1-2, with D perhaps TRBD1 (6 bases). The germline CDR1 and CDR2 sequences are GTSNPN and SVGIG (reference sequence). CDR3 length: 13 amino acids. V was clipped by 4 bases and J by 0 bases, with 9 bases between them. The DNA of the CDR3 is TGTGCCTGGAACAGGGTCGCTAACTATGGCTACACCTTC. This gives the protein CAWNRVANYGYTF.

V and J are TRBV5-4 and TRBJ1-1; perhaps TRBD1 as D (6 bases). The CDR3 contains 15 residues. V was clipped by 2 bases and J by 1 base, with 12 bases between them. CDR1 SGHNT and CDR2 YYREEE come from the germline V gene (reference sequence). The CDR3 nucleotides read TGTGCCAGCAGCTTCAAAAAGGGACAGAACACTGAAGCTTTCTTT. It yields the protein CASSFKKGQNTEAFF. Complete variable domain (other parts from reference TRBV5-4 and TRBJ1-1): ETGVTQSPTHLIKTRGQQVTLRCSSQSGHNTVSWYQQALGQGPQFIFQYYREEENGRGNFPPRFSGLQFPNYSSELNVNALELDDSALYLCASSFKKGQNTEAFFGQGTRLTVV.

CDR3 sequence reads: CASSLAGGASSYNEQFF. CDR3 in DNA: TGCGCCAGCAGCTTAGCGGGAGGGGCCTCGTCCTACAATGAGCAGTTCTTC. The J gene is TRBJ2-1, the V gene TRBV5-1; the match to TRBD2 covers 10 bases. The junction had 6 bases not matched to a gene; V was cut back by 2 bases and J by 1 base. The CDR3 has 17 residues. Per germline, CDR1 SGHRS and CDR2 YFSETQ.

The gene calls are TRBV4-1 and TRBJ2-5; TRBD2 matches 12 bases. Losses at the gene ends were 2 bases for V and 5 bases for J; bases not matched to a gene: 9. Germline V gene data show CDR1 as MGHRA and CDR2 as YSYEKL. CDR3 length equals 17 residues. In nucleotides, the CDR3 is TGCGCCAGCAGCCAACGGACTAGCGGGACCACCGGGGAGACCCAGTACTTC. Encoded protein: CASSQRTSGTTGETQYF.

The genes are TRBV5-1 and TRBJ2-7; 7 nucleotides align to TRBD1. V lost 2 bases to trimming and J lost 3 bases; unmatched junction nucleotides: 2. The CDR3 runs 13 residues. Looked up from germline, CDR1 is SGHRS and CDR2 is YFSETQ. CDR3 residues: CASSLTGDYEQYF. The CDR3 DNA sequence: TGCGCCAGCAGCTTAACAGGGGACTACGAGCAGTACTTC. The full variable domain, in which reference TRBV5-1 and TRBJ2-7 provide the parts outside the CDR3, is KAGVTQTPRYLIKTRGQQVTLSCSPISGHRSVSWYQQTPGQGLQFLFEYFSETQRNKGNFPGRFSGRQFSNSRSEMNVSTLELGDSALYLCASSLTGDYEQYFGPGTRLTVT.

This clone was picked up a small number of times. V gene TRBV19 combines with J gene TRBJ1-2; TRBD1 matches at 9 bases. The junction had 14 bases not matched to a gene; V was cut back by 7 bases and J by 5 bases. There are 16 residues in the CDR3. Germline V CDR1 and CDR2: LNHDA, SQIVND (reference sequence). The DNA of the CDR3 is TGTGCCAGTATGGCCCCGGGACAGGGATCGGGGTATGGCTACACCTTC. This translates into CASMAPGQGSGYGYTF.

The V call is TRBV7-9, the J call TRBJ2-7, with D perhaps matching TRBD1 (6 bases). This CDR3 region has 13 residues. Trimming pared 1 base from V and 4 bases from J, leaving 8 bases between. The germline gives CDR1 SEHNR, CDR2 FQNEAQ (reference sequence). CDR3: CASSLGTVYEQYF. The CDR3 DNA follows: TGTGCCAGCAGCTTAGGGACAGTGTACGAGCAGTACTTC. Complete variable domain (other parts from reference TRBV7-9 and TRBJ2-7): DTGVSQNPRHKITKRGQNVTFRCDPISEHNRLYWYRQTLGQGPEFLTYFQNEAQLEKSRLLSDRFSAERPKGSFSTLEIQRTEQGDSAMYLCASSLGTVYEQYFGPGTRLTVT.

Only one count was recorded for this clone. The rearrangement uses TRBV5-6 and TRBJ2-1; 9 bases line up with TRBD2. Germline trimming cut 5 bases from V and 6 bases from J; bases unmatched to any gene: 12. The CDR3 has 16 amino acids. Germline V gives CDR1 SGHDT, CDR2 YYEEEE. The CDR3 DNA is TGTGCCAGCAGTCCGGGGGCGCTAGCGGGACTCAATGAGCAGTTCTTC. Amino acids: CASSPGALAGLNEQFF. Full variable domain (missing parts from reference TRBV5-6 and TRBJ2-1): DAGVTQSPTHLIKTRGQQVTLRCSPKSGHDTVSWYQQALGQGPQFIFQYYEEEERQRGNFPDRFSGHQFPNYSSELNVNALLLGDSALYLCASSPGALAGLNEQFFGPGTRLTVL.

The V and J genes are TRBV5-1 and TRBJ1-2; D may be TRBD1 (5 bases). CDR3 length: 13 residues. V was clipped by 4 bases and J by 7 bases, with 14 bases between them. Germline CDR1 SGHRS, CDR2 YFSETQ. Here the CDR3 reads CASSPATGAGYTF. In DNA, the CDR3 is TGCGCCAGCAGCCCCGCGACTGGGGCTGGCTACACCTTC.

The sample holds a few counts of this clone. The chain links TRBV5-1 to TRBJ2-7; the match to TRBD2 covers 12 bases. There are 16 residues in the CDR3. V was clipped by 2 bases and J by 0 bases; unmatched bases: 3. Germline CDR1 reads SGHRS; CDR2 reads YFSETQ. The CDR3 DNA is TGCGCCAGCAGCTTCCTAGCGGGGGGGGTCTCCTACGAGCAGTACTTC. Translating it yields CASSFLAGGVSYEQYF. The whole variable domain, remainder taken from reference TRBV5-1 and TRBJ2-7, is KAGVTQTPRYLIKTRGQQVTLSCSPISGHRSVSWYQQTPGQGLQFLFEYFSETQRNKGNFPGRFSGRQFSNSRSEMNVSTLELGDSALYLCASSFLAGGVSYEQYFGPGTRLTVT.

V and J are TRBV5-1 and TRBJ1-5; possibly TRBD1 for D (5 bases). Germline V gene sequence: CDR1 SGHRS, CDR2 YFSETQ. The CDR3 is made up of 14 amino acids. Deletions cut 0 bases from V and 4 bases from J, with 8 bases between. The CDR3, as DNA: TGCGCCAGCAGCTTGGTGGGGGGTAATCAGCCCCAGCATTTT. The encoded protein is CASSLVGGNQPQHF.

This clone was seen more than once but under ten times. The V gene is TRBV27, the J gene TRBJ2-5, with 10 nucleotides matching TRBD2. The CDR3 length is 15 residues. After removal of 2 bases from V and 5 bases from J, the junction contained 5 bases not matched to a gene. The germline CDR1 and CDR2 sequences are MNHEY and SMNVEV (reference sequence). In nucleotides, the CDR3 is TGTGCCAGCAGTTTAAGCGGGAGGGCCGCGGAGACCCAGTACTTC. It codes for CASSLSGRAAETQYF.

This chain links TRBV28 with TRBJ1-2; D not resolved. The CDR3 has 15 amino acids. Trimming removed 3 bases from V and 0 bases from J, with 11 bases in between. Germline V gives CDR1 MDHEN, CDR2 SYDVKM. DNA of the CDR3: TGTGCCAGCAGTTTTGCTGCGGGGACTAACTATGGCTACACCTTC. It specifies CASSFAAGTNYGYTF.

The chain is built from TRBV10-1 and TRBJ2-3; no reliable D call. CDR1 WNHNN and CDR2 SYGVQD come from the germline V gene (reference sequence). V lost 5 bases, J lost 6 bases, and 6 bases lay in between. CDR3 length equals 11 residues. This CDR3 is CASSFMDTQYF. The CDR3 coding sequence is TGCGCCAGCAGTTTTATGGATACGCAGTATTTT.

This clone is a singleton in its sample. The CDR3 DNA reads TGTGCCAGCAGGTTTGGACAGGGTTCCTTAGGCTACACCTTC. This encodes CASRFGQGSLGYTF. The V call is TRBV5-6, the J call TRBJ1-2, with TRBD1 matching 8 bases. V trimming: 5 bases; J trimming: 8 bases; junction bases outside the gene matches: 11. Germline CDR1 SGHDT, CDR2 YYEEEE. This CDR3 has 14 residues.

V gene TRBV6-1 combines with J gene TRBJ1-1, with D unclear. Germline lookup yields CDR1 MNHNS and CDR2 SASEGT. CDR3 length: 11 residues. V lost 6 bases to trimming and J lost 5 bases, with 7 bases between them. The CDR3, as DNA: TGTGCCAGCAGAGGCGGGACTGAAGCTTTCTTT. Amino acid sequence: CASRGGTEAFF.

The chain joins TRBV28 to TRBJ2-1; 9 bases agree with TRBD2. The germline gives CDR1 MDHEN, CDR2 SYDVKM. The CDR3 length is 15 residues. J lost 8 bases, V lost 3 bases, and 8 bases had no gene match. The CDR3 reads CASSFAGGPRYEQFF. The DNA for the CDR3 is TGTGCCAGCAGTTTTGCGGGAGGGCCGAGGTATGAGCAGTTCTTC. Using reference TRBV28 and TRBJ2-1 for the parts outside the CDR3, the full variable domain is DVKVTQSSRYLVKRTGEKVFLECVQDMDHENMFWYRQDPGLGLRLIYFSYDVKMKEKGDIPEGYSVSREKKERFSLILESASTNQTSMYLCASSFAGGPRYEQFFGPGTRLTVL.

The CDR3 DNA reads as TGTGCCAGCATTGGGCCCACGGTCTCCTACAATGAGCAGTTCTTC. Its protein product is CASIGPTVSYNEQFF. This chain links TRBV7-9 with TRBJ2-1, with D unclear. Germline V gene lookup returns CDR1 SEHNR and CDR2 FQNEAQ (reference sequence). With 7 bases removed from V and 0 bases from J, the gap between germline ends came to 13 bases. The CDR3 covers 15 residues.

The V and J genes are TRBV29-1 and TRBJ1-1; perhaps TRBD1 as D (6 bases). Between the trimmed V and J ends, which lost 7 bases and 3 bases, there was a span of 15 bases. CDR1 and CDR2 (germline): SQVTM, ANQGSEA. CDR3 length equals 13 residues. The CDR3 DNA sequence: TGCAGCGCACAGACAGGCCCCTACACTGAAGCTTTCTTT. This encodes CSAQTGPYTEAFF.

The chain couples TRBV21-1 to TRBJ2-7; the table's D call, TRBD1, was not checked against the DNA. TRBV21-1 is a known pseudogene. The CDR3 spans 14 residues. The chain's CDR3 is CATETGVKNYEQYF. In DNA form, the CDR3 reads TGTGCCACCGAGACAGGGGTAAAGAACTACGAGCAGTACTTC.

The chain carries TRBV29-1 and TRBJ2-3; D ambiguous. V gave up 5 bases and J gave up 5 bases, with 5 bases separating them. Germline CDR1 reads SQVTM; CDR2 reads ANQGSEA. CDR3 length equals 10 residues. This chain's CDR3 is CSVFGDTQYF. The CDR3 nucleotides read TGCAGCGTTTTCGGAGATACGCAGTATTTT.